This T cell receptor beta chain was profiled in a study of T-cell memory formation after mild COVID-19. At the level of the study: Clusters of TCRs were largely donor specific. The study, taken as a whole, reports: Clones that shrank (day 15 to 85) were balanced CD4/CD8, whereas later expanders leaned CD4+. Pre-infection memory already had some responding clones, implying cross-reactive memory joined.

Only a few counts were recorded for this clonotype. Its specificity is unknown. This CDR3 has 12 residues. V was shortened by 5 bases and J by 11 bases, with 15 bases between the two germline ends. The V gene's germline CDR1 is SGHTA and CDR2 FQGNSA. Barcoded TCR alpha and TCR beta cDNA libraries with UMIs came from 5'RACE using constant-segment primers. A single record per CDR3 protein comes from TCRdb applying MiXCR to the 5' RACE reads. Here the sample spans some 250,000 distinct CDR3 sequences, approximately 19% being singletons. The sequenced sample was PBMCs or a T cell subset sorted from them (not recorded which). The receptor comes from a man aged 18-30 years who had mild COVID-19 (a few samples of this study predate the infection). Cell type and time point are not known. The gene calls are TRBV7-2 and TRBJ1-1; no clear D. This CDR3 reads CASSPMGQMAFF. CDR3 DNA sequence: TGTGCCAGCAGCCCAATGGGTCAGATGGCTTTCTTT. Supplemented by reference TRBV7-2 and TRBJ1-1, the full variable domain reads GAGVSQSPSNKVTEKGKDVELRCDPISGHTALYWYRQSLGQGLEFLIYFQGNSAPDKSGLPSDRFSAERTGGSVSTLTIQRTQQEDSAVYLCASSPMGQMAFFGQGTRLTVV.